Sequencing of this T cell receptor beta chain was carried out in a study of blood T cell repertoires in COVID-19. Study-level background: In each case, the material was cDNA or gDNA derived from T cells, B-cell-depleted T cells, or PBMCs.

This CDR3 is 14 amino acids long. Trimming removed 0 bases at V and 6 bases at J, with 12 bases between. CDR1 is MGHRA, CDR2 YSYEKL, per germline. In the original processing: From reference gene primer amplification, estimates of nucleated cell counts were derived. Method: immunoSEQ multiplex PCR; TCRdb's copy keeps in-frame clones and lacks some. That table furnishes V, J and clone size, whereas the DNA furnished D and trimming. The data show about 140,000 clones, with 75% to 90% seen just once and around 10% held by the top ten. The participants were between about 18 and 95 years old and came from under 25 US areas. The recovered donors of Cohort 3 showed two negative PCRs, clearance, or symptom resolution.

The V gene is TRBV4-1, the J gene TRBJ2-7, with a weak D call TRBD2 (5 bases). This TCR was recovered from a man aged 55 to 70 who had recovered from COVID-19. Material: PBMCs or T cells enriched from blood (not recorded which). In DNA form, the CDR3 reads TGCGCCAGCAGCCAAGATGCACTTCGGGGCGAGCAGTACTTC. As protein: CASSQDALRGEQYF.